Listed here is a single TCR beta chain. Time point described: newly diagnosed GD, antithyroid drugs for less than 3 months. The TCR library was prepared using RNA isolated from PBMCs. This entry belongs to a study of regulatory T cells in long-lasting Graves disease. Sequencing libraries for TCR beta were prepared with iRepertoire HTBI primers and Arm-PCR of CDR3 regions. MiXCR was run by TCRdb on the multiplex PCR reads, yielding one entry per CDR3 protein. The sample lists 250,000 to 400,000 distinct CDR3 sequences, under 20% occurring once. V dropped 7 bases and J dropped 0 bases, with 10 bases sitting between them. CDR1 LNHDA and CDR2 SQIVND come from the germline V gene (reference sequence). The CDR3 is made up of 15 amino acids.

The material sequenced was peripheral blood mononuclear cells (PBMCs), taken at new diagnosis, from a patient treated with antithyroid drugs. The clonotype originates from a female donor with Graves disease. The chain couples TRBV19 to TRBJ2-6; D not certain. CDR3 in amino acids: CASKHDNSGANVLTF. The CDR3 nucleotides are TGTGCCAGTAAACATGATAACTCTGGGGCCAACGTCCTGACTTTC.